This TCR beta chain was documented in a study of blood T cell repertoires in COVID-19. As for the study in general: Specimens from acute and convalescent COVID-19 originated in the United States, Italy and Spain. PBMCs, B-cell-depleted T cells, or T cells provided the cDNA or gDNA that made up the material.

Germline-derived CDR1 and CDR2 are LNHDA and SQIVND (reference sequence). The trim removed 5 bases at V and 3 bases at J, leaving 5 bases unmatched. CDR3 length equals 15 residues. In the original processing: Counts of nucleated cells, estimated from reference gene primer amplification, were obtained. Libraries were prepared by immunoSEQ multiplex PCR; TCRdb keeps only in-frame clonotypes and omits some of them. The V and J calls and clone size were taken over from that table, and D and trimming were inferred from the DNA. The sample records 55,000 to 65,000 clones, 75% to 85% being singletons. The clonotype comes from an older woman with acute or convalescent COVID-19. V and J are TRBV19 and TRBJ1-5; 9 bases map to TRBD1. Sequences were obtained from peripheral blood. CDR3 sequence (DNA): TGTGCCAGTAGTCCGGGGACAGGGAACAATCAGCCCCAGCATTTT. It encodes CASSPGTGNNQPQHF.